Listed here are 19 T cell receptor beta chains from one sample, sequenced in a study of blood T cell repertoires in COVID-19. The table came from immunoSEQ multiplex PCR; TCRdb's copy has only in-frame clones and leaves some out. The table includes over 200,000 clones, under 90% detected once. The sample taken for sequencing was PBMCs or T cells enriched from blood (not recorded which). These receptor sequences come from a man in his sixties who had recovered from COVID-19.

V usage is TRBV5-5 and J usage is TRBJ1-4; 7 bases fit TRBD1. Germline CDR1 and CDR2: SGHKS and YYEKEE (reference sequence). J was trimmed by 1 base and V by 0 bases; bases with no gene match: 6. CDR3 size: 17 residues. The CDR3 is CASSLVEGARTNEKLFF. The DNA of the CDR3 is TGTGCCAGCAGCTTGGTGGAGGGGGCGAGAACTAATGAAAAACTGTTTTTT.

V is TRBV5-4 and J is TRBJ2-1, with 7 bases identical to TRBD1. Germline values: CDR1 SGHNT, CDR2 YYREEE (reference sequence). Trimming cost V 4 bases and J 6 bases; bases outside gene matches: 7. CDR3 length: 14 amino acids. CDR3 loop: CASSAYGQANEQFF. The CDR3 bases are TGTGCCAGCAGCGCTTATGGACAGGCCAATGAGCAGTTCTTC.

The CDR3 sequence is CASSPTSGGVRETQYF. The CDR3 nucleotides read TGCGCCAGCAGTCCAACTAGCGGGGGCGTCCGAGAGACCCAGTACTTC. The chain couples TRBV10-1 to TRBJ2-5, with 11 bases matching TRBD2. Looked up from germline, CDR1 is WNHNN and CDR2 is SYGVQD (reference sequence). With V trimmed by 5 bases and J by 4 bases, 9 bases remained unmatched. CDR3 length: 16 residues.

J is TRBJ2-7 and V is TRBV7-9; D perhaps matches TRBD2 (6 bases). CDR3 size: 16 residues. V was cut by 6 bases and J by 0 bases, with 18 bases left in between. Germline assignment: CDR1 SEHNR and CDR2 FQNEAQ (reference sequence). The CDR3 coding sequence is TGTGCCAGCAGTACAACCGGGACTCAGACCTCCTACGAGCAGTACTTC. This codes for CASSTTGTQTSYEQYF.

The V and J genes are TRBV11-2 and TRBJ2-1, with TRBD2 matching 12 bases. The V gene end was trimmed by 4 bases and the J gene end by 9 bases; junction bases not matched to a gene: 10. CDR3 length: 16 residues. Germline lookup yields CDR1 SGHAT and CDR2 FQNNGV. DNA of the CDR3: TGTGCCAGCAGCTCGACACTAGCGGGGGGAACGGTTGAGCAGTTCTTC. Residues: CASSSTLAGGTVEQFF.

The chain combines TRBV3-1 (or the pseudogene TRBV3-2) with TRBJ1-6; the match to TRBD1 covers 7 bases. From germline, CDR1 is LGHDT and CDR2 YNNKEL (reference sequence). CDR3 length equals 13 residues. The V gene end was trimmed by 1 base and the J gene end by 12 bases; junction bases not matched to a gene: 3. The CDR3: CASSQGDRGPLHF. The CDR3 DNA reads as TGTGCCAGCAGCCAAGGGGACAGAGGACCCCTCCACTTT.

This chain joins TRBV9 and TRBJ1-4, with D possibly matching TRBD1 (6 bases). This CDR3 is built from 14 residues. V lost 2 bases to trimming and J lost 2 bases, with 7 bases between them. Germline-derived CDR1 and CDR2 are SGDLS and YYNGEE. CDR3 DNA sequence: TGTGCCAGCAGCGTGACAGGCACTAATGAAAAACTGTTTTTT. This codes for CASSVTGTNEKLFF.

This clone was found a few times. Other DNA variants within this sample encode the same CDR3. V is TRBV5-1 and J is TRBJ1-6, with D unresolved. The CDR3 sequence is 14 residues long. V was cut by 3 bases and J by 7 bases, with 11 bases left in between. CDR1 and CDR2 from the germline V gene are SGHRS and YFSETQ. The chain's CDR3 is CASSSGLQNSPLHF. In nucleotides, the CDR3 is TGCGCCAGCAGCTCCGGCCTACAGAATTCACCCCTCCACTTT. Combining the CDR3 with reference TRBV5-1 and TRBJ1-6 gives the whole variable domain KAGVTQTPRYLIKTRGQQVTLSCSPISGHRSVSWYQQTPGQGLQFLFEYFSETQRNKGNFPGRFSGRQFSNSRSEMNVSTLELGDSALYLCASSSGLQNSPLHFGNGTRLTVT.

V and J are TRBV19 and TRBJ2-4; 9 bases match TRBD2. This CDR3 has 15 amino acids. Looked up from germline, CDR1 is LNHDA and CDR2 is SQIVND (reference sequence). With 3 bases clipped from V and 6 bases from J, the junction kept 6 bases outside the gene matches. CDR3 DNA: TGTGCCAGTAGTATCTCCGGCGGGGGGGGAAACATTCAGTACTTC. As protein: CASSISGGGGNIQYF. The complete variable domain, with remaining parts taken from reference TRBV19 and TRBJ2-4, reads DGGITQSPKYLFRKEGQNVTLSCEQNLNHDAMYWYRQDPGQGLRLIYYSQIVNDFQKGDIAEGYSVSREKKESFPLTVTSAQKNPTAFYLCASSISGGGGNIQYFGAGTRLSVL.

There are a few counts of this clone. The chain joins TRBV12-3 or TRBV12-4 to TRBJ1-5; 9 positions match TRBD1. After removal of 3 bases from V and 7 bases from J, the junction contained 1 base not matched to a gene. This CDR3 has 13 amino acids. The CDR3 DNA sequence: TGTGCCAGCAGTTTTGGGACAGGGCAGCCCCAGCATTTT. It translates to CASSFGTGQPQHF.

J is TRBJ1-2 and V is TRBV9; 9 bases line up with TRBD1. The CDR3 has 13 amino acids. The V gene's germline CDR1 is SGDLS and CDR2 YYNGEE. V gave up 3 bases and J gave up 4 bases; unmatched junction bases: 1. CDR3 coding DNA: TGTGCCAGCAGCGGGACAGGGGTCTATGGCTACACCTTC. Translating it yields CASSGTGVYGYTF.

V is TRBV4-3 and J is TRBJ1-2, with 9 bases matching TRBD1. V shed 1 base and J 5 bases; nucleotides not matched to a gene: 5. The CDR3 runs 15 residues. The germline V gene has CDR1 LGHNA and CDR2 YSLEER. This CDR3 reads CASSQGTGGAYGYTF. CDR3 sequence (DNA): TGCGCCAGCAGCCAAGGAACAGGGGGCGCGTATGGCTACACCTTC.

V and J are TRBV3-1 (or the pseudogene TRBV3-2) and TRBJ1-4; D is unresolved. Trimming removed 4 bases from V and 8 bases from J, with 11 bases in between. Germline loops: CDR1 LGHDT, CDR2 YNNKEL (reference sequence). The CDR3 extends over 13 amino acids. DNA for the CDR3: TGTGCCAGCAGCCCCCCAGGAGGGGAAAAACTGTTTTTT. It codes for CASSPPGGEKLFF.

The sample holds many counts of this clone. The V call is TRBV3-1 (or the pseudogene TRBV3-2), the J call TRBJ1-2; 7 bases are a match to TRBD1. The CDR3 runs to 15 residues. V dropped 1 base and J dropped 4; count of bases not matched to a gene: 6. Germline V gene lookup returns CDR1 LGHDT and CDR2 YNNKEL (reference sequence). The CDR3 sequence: CASSQGQGETYGYTF. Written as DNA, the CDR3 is TGTGCCAGCAGCCAAGGACAGGGTGAGACCTATGGCTACACCTTC.

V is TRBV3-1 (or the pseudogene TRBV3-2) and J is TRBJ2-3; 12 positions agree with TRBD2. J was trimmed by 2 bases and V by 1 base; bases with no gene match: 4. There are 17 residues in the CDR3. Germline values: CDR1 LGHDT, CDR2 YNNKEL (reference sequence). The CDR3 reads CASSQGASGGVTDTQYF. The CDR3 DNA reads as TGTGCCAGCAGCCAAGGGGCTAGCGGGGGGGTCACAGATACGCAGTATTTT.

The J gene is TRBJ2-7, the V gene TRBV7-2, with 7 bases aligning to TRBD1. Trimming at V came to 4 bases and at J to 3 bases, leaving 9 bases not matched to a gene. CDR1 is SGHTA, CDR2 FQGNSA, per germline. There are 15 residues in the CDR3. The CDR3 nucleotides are TGTGCCAGCAGCTCCTACACCGACAGGGTCTACGAGCAGTACTTC. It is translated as CASSSYTDRVYEQYF.

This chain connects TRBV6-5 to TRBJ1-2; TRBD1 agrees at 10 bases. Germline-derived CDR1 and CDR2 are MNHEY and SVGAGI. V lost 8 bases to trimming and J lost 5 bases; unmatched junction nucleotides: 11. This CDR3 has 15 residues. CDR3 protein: CASSNPGTGVYGYTF. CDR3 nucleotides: TGTGCCAGCTCGAATCCCGGGACAGGGGTGTATGGCTACACCTTC.

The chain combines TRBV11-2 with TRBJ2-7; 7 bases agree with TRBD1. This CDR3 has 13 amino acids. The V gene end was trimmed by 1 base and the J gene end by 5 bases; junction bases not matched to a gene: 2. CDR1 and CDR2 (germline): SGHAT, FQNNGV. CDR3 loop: CASSLVGQDEQYF. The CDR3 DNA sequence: TGTGCCAGCAGCTTAGTAGGACAGGACGAGCAGTACTTC.

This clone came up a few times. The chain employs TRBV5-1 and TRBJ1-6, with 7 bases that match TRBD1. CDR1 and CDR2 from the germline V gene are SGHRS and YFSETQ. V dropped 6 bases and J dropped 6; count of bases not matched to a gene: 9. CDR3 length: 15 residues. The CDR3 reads CASKENRGLNSPLHF. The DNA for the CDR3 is TGCGCCAGCAAGGAAAACAGGGGCCTTAATTCACCCCTCCACTTT.